Shown below are 20 T cell receptor beta chains from a single sample sequenced in a study of CD8+CD57+ T cells in acquired aplastic anemia. Genomic DNA, serving as template, underwent TCR beta VDJ and CDR3 profiling. TCRdb independently ran MiXCR on the reads; one entry per CDR3 protein. Here the sample spans 200,000 to 250,000 distinct CDR3 sequences, 60% to 80% being singletons. Flow cytometry had shown expanded CD8+CD57+ cells in the patients chosen for sequencing. Sequencing was carried out using sorted CD4+, CD8+, or CD8+CD57+ T cells (not recorded which) from PBMCs. Receptor source: a human donor with aplastic anemia.

Written as DNA, the CDR3 is TGCGCCAGCAGTGGGGGACAGGGACGCGAAAAACTGTTTTTT. It yields the protein CASSGGQGREKLFF. The V and J genes are TRBV10-2 and TRBJ1-4; 9 positions agree with TRBD1. The CDR3 is made up of 14 amino acids. V was pared by 4 bases and J by 8 bases, with 5 bases of the junction left unmatched. Germline CDR1 reads WSHSY; CDR2 reads SAAADI.

The chain combines TRBV5-1 with TRBJ1-1; TRBD1 agrees at 9 bases. Trimming at V came to 7 bases and at J to 4 bases, leaving 11 bases not matched to a gene. The CDR3 consists of 15 residues. Germline V gene lookup returns CDR1 SGHRS and CDR2 YFSETQ. The CDR3 nucleotides are TGCGCCAGCGGGCCGGGACAGGGCTTGAGCACTGAAGCTTTCTTT. Its protein is CASGPGQGLSTEAFF.

The CDR3 region is CASSTVRGGQETQYF. CDR3 nucleotides: TGTGCCAGCAGCACAGTACGGGGGGGACAAGAGACCCAGTACTTC. The chain links TRBV9 to TRBJ2-5; 8 nucleotides agree with TRBD2. In germline, CDR1 is SGDLS, CDR2 YYNGEE. V was clipped by 4 bases and J by 2 bases; unmatched bases: 7. This CDR3 is built from 15 residues.

Points on this clonotype: One end of the junction is discordant with germline, which a read error may explain. The rearrangement links TRBV10-2 to TRBJ1-1; D ambiguous. Germline CDR1 reads WSHSY; CDR2 reads SAAADI. The CDR3 length is 14 residues. The CDR3: CANSESNVNTEAFF. The CDR3 DNA is TGCGCCAACAGTGAGTCCAACGTGAACACTGAAGCTTTCTTT.

This chain links TRBV9 with TRBJ1-2; D is ambiguous. The CDR3 totals 12 residues. The V gene's germline CDR1 is SGDLS and CDR2 YYNGEE. Trimming pared 3 bases from V and 8 bases from J, leaving 11 bases between. The CDR3 nucleotides are TGTGCCAGCAGCGGAGGAGGTAACGGCTACACCTTC. Its translation: CASSGGGNGYTF.

This clonotype has at least ten counts. V gene TRBV12-3 or TRBV12-4 combines with J gene TRBJ2-3; TRBD1 is a possible D gene (6 bases). Trimming pared 5 bases from V and 4 bases from J, leaving 13 bases between. The CDR3 length is 14 residues. The CDR3 sequence is CASSENRVSDTQYF. The CDR3 DNA is TGTGCCAGCAGTGAAAACAGGGTTTCAGATACGCAGTATTTT.

The chain carries TRBV15 and TRBJ2-7, with 7 bases lining up with TRBD1. The CDR3 loop spans 14 amino acids. The germline gives CDR1 LNHNV, CDR2 YYDKDF (reference sequence). Losses at the gene ends were 4 bases for V and 4 bases for J; bases not matched to a gene: 7. The CDR3 nucleotides are TGTGCCACCAGCATTAGACAGGGAGAATACGAGCAGTACTTC. It yields the protein CATSIRQGEYEQYF.

This chain uses TRBV24-1 with TRBJ1-5, with D maybe TRBD1 (5 bases). V lost 3 bases to trimming and J lost 7 bases, with 15 bases between them. The CDR3 loop spans 15 amino acids. Germline V gene data show CDR1 as KGHDR and CDR2 as SFDVKD. CDR3: CATSDHGAQSQPQHF. CDR3 nucleotides: TGTGCCACCAGTGATCACGGGGCGCAGAGCCAGCCCCAGCATTTT.

V and J are TRBV24-1 and TRBJ2-1, with 7 nucleotides matching TRBD1. In germline, CDR1 is KGHDR, CDR2 SFDVKD. After removal of 6 bases from V and 3 bases from J, the junction contained 10 bases not matched to a gene. The CDR3 is 16 residues long. The CDR3 DNA is TGTGCCACCAGTCGACGACAGGGCCCGAACTACAATGAGCAGTTCTTC. Residues: CATSRRQGPNYNEQFF.

A few counts support this clonotype. The CDR3 DNA is TGCAGTGCTAACGGCCCCTCCTACGAGCAGTACTTC. Translation: CSANGPSYEQYF. The chain is built from TRBV20-1 and TRBJ2-7; D not certain. The length of the CDR3 is 12 residues. Germline V gene sequence: CDR1 DFQATT, CDR2 SNEGSKA (reference sequence). Trimming removed 4 bases from V and 0 bases from J, with 7 bases in between.

The rearrangement uses TRBV2 and TRBJ1-1; D unclear. CDR3 length equals 15 residues. Between the trimmed V and J ends, which lost 5 bases and 6 bases, there was a span of 19 bases. Germline V gene sequence: CDR1 SNHLY, CDR2 FYNNEI. Here the CDR3 DNA reads TGTGCCAGCAGTCCTGACAATGGACGGTTGGCTGAAGCTTTCTTT. It yields the protein CASSPDNGRLAEAFF.

Comments on this clonotype: The junction does not match germline at one end; this may be a read error. The DNA for the CDR3 is TGTGCCTCCAGTGGCGCCGGAGGGGACAGCCAAGAGACCCAGTACTTC. Translation gives CASSGAGGDSQETQYF. The chain uses TRBV24-1 and TRBJ2-5; D is possibly TRBD1 (7 bases). This CDR3 contains 16 residues. CDR1 and CDR2 (germline): KGHDR, SFDVKD.

This clonotype has more than one count but fewer than ten. This chain connects TRBV7-2 to TRBJ2-3; TRBD2 aligns across 7 bases. Trimming took 2 bases from V and 1 from J; bases not matched to a gene: 0. This CDR3 comprises 14 residues. Germline CDR1 is SGHTA and CDR2 is FQGNSA. The DNA of the CDR3 is TGTGCCAGCAGCTTACGGGGGGGCACAGATACGCAGTATTTT. Encoded protein: CASSLRGGTDTQYF. Supplemented by reference TRBV7-2 and TRBJ2-3, the full variable domain reads GAGVSQSPSNKVTEKGKDVELRCDPISGHTALYWYRQSLGQGLEFLIYFQGNSAPDKSGLPSDRFSAERTGGSVSTLTIQRTQQEDSAVYLCASSLRGGTDTQYFGPGTRLTVL.

This clonotype was picked up one time. J is TRBJ2-1 and V is TRBV25-1; 7 bases line up with TRBD1. The CDR3 length is 17 residues. The germline V gene has CDR1 MGHDK and CDR2 SYGVNS. Germline trimming cut 8 bases from V and 0 bases from J; bases unmatched to any gene: 13. The CDR3 loop is CASGGKQGQSSYNEQFF. The CDR3 region has the DNA TGTGCCAGCGGTGGAAAACAGGGACAGAGCTCCTACAATGAGCAGTTCTTC.

There are a few counts of this clonotype. The chain links TRBV12-3 or TRBV12-4 to TRBJ2-1; perhaps D is TRBD1 or TRBD2 (6 bases each). Trimming left V 6 bases short and J 8 bases short, with 20 bases between. The CDR3 length is 15 residues. The CDR3 loop is CASSTYGGRGDEQFF. In DNA, the CDR3 is TGTGCCAGCAGCACCTACGGGGGCCGAGGGGATGAGCAGTTCTTC.

The V gene is TRBV6-5, the J gene TRBJ2-5, with a possible D match to TRBD1 (5 bases). CDR3 length equals 13 residues. Trimming removed 6 bases at V and 4 bases at J, with 12 bases between. Germline CDR1 and CDR2: MNHEY and SVGAGI. Here the CDR3 reads CASRRGRGETQYF. In DNA, the CDR3 is TGTGCCAGCAGAAGGGGCCGAGGAGAGACCCAGTACTTC.

The rearrangement uses TRBV5-1 and TRBJ2-3, with D perhaps matching TRBD1 or TRBD2 (6 bases each). CDR3 length: 15 residues. V was cut by 0 bases and J by 6 bases, with 14 bases left in between. CDR1 and CDR2 (germline): SGHRS, YFSETQ. The CDR3 region is CASSLGGAASDTQYF. CDR3 DNA: TGCGCCAGCAGCTTGGGGGGGGCCGCCTCCGATACGCAGTATTTT.

The count of this clonotype is one. The chain joins TRBV11-3 to TRBJ1-2, with D uncertain. The CDR3 spans 10 residues. The germline gives CDR1 SGHNT, CDR2 YENEEA. V lost 8 bases, J lost 5 bases, and 6 bases lay in between. In nucleotides, the CDR3 is TGTGCCAGCGGGGTTTATGGCTACACCTTC. Its protein product is CASGVYGYTF. The full variable domain, with the rest looked up from reference TRBV11-3 and TRBJ1-2, is EAGVVQSPRYKIIEKKQPVAFWCNPISGHNTLYWYLQNLGQGPELLIRYENEEAVDDSQLPKDRFSAERLKGVDSTLKIQPAELGDSAVYLCASGVYGYTFGSGTRLTVV.

The chain couples TRBV2 to TRBJ1-4; a weak D match, TRBD1 (5 bases). The CDR3 is 14 residues long. Trimming stripped 3 bases from V and 8 bases from J, with 13 bases between. In germline, CDR1 is SNHLY, CDR2 FYNNEI. The DNA of the CDR3 is TGTGCCAGCAGTGACGGCAGGGCGGCCGAAAAACTGTTTTTT. It translates to CASSDGRAAEKLFF.

This clonotype showed up many times. The CDR3 bases are TGCAGTGCTAGAGATTTGATGGGGGAGAGGGTGCCCCAGCATTTT. Protein product: CSARDLMGERVPQHF. J is TRBJ1-5 and V is TRBV20-1, with a possible D match to TRBD1 (5 bases). The CDR3 spans 15 residues. Germline V gene sequence: CDR1 DFQATT, CDR2 SNEGSKA (reference sequence). Trimming stripped 0 bases from V and 9 bases from J, with 18 bases between.